This T cell receptor beta chain derives from a study of T-cell reconstitution after alpha-beta-depleted transplantation in children. Preparation of the TCRbeta library involved a method that used unique molecular identifiers. TCRdb re-called the PCR reads with MiXCR, one entry per CDR3 protein. The sample holds about 690,000 distinct CDR3 sequences; approximately 16% are singletons and the top ten take approximately 1%. The CDR3 consists of 16 residues. The germline gives CDR1 SGDLS, CDR2 YYNGEE. The V and J ends lost 3 bases and 0 bases respectively, with 13 bases between them. The origin of this receptor is a human donor who donated a stem cell graft to a child with acute myeloid leukemia. The V gene is TRBV9, the J gene TRBJ2-1; tentative D call: TRBD2 (6 bases). Sequenced here: PBMCs from the stem cell graft donor, sampled from the stem cell graft. In DNA form, the CDR3 reads TGTGCCAGCAGCGCCCCCGGAGGGAGCTCCTACAATGAGCAGTTCTTC. Its protein product is CASSAPGGSSYNEQFF. Combining the CDR3 with reference TRBV9 and TRBJ2-1 gives the whole variable domain DSGVTQTPKHLITATGQRVTLRCSPRSGDLSVYWYQQSLDQGLQFLIQYYNGEERAKGNILERFSAQQFPDLHSELNLSSLELGDSALYFCASSAPGGSSYNEQFFGPGTRLTVL.